A single sample gave rise to the 27 T cell receptor beta chains below, sequenced in a study of cytomegalovirus exposure and HLA in healthy donors (dated by TCRdb to 2015 to 2018). The method was the immunoSEQ multiplex PCR assay. For the multiplex PCR, a mixture combining 60 forward primers for TCR Vbeta segments and 13 reverse primers for TCR Jbeta segments was used. Held by TCRdb, this immuneACCESS table contains in-frame sequences only and omits some clones. Under half of the omission traces to an unresolved V gene where checked; the cause of the rest is unknown. The sample profile shows under 250,000 clones; about 72% of them were found once. The ten largest clones add up to less than 4.5% of the sample. The sequenced sample was PBMCs. Receptors originate from a male donor in good health and CMV-seronegative.

The V and J genes are TRBV7-9 and TRBJ2-7; TRBD1 agrees at 10 bases. CDR1 is SEHNR, CDR2 FQNEAQ, per germline (reference sequence). V dropped 1 base and J dropped 3; count of bases not matched to a gene: 3. The length of the CDR3 is 15 residues. The chain's CDR3 is CASSLVGTGDYEQYF. As DNA, the CDR3 is TGTGCCAGCAGCTTAGTTGGGACAGGGGACTACGAGCAGTACTTC.

The V gene is TRBV5-6, the J gene TRBJ2-5, with TRBD1 identical over 8 bases. TRBJ2-7 matches the DNA end more closely, so the J call is doubtful. CDR1 and CDR2 from the germline V gene are SGHDT and YYEEEE. The CDR3 sequence is 15 residues long. The CDR3 loop is CASSLLTQGAGEQYF. The CDR3 coding sequence is TGTGCCAGCAGCTTGTTAACGCAGGGGGCAGGCGAGCAGTACTTC.

This chain links TRBV6-1 with TRBJ2-7; 8 bases align to TRBD1. CDR1 MNHNS and CDR2 SASEGT come from the germline V gene. The CDR3 covers 15 residues. The junction had 10 bases not matched to a gene; V was cut back by 6 bases and J by 3 bases. Here the CDR3 DNA reads TGTGCCAGCAGCGAGCCCCGGGACAGGCACTACGAGCAGTACTTC. Protein product: CASSEPRDRHYEQYF.

The rearrangement links TRBV5-6 to TRBJ2-2; D ambiguous. The CDR3 totals 12 residues. Trimming stripped 2 bases from V and 5 bases from J, with 4 bases between. Germline-derived CDR1 and CDR2 are SGHDT and YYEEEE. The CDR3 sequence is CASSFFTGELFF. The CDR3 DNA reads TGTGCCAGCAGCTTCTTTACCGGGGAGCTGTTTTTT.

This clone came up once. The chain uses TRBV6-1 and TRBJ2-5; possibly TRBD2 for D (6 bases). The length of the CDR3 is 14 residues. V was trimmed by 2 bases and J by 13 bases, leaving 20 bases between them. Germline V gene lookup returns CDR1 MNHNS and CDR2 SASEGT. CDR3 bases: TGTGCCAGCAGTGAAAGGGGTACGCCGGACGGGGGGTACTTC. Translation gives CASSERGTPDGGYF.

This clone was seen only a few times. The chain uses TRBV27 and TRBJ1-5; D is unclear. The CDR3 totals 14 residues. CDR1 and CDR2 (germline): MNHEY, SMNVEV (reference sequence). The ends were cut back, 5 bases at V and 5 bases at J, with 13 bases in the middle. CDR3 sequence: CASSPSRGDQPQHF. The DNA of the CDR3 is TGTGCCAGCAGTCCATCGAGAGGAGATCAGCCCCAGCATTTT.

The gene calls are TRBV13 and TRBJ2-7; D uncertain. The CDR3 sequence is 15 residues long. Trimming took 0 bases from V and 4 from J, leaving 13 bases between them. Germline CDR1 is PRHDT and CDR2 is FYEKMQ (reference sequence). The CDR3 DNA reads as TGTGCCAGCAGCTTAGGGCAGGCCAGTTATTACGAGCAGTACTTC. Translated: CASSLGQASYYEQYF.

This clone showed up just once. CDR3 DNA: TGTGCCAGCAGTCCTAGCGGAGCGGGGCAGTTCTTC. Protein product: CASSPSGAGQFF. This chain links TRBV6-5 with TRBJ2-1, with TRBD2 identical over 7 bases. Per the germline V gene, CDR1 is MNHEY and CDR2 is SVGAGI. The CDR3 has 12 amino acids. V lost 5 bases, J lost 12 bases, and 7 bases stayed unmatched.

J is TRBJ2-1 and V is TRBV5-1, with TRBD1 as a possible D gene (5 bases). Trimming stripped 4 bases from V and 3 bases from J, with 8 bases between. This CDR3 spans 13 amino acids. Per the germline V gene, CDR1 is SGHRS and CDR2 is YFSETQ. The CDR3 is CASSITGYNEQFF. The CDR3 DNA is TGCGCCAGCAGCATAACAGGCTACAATGAGCAGTTCTTC.

This chain connects TRBV15 to TRBJ2-5, with D perhaps matching TRBD2 (5 bases). Trimming left V 2 bases short and J 5 bases short, with 18 bases between. The germline V gene encodes CDR1 LNHNV and CDR2 YYDKDF (reference sequence). This CDR3 is built from 16 residues. CDR3 loop: CATSRPMDRAGETQYF. The CDR3 coding sequence is TGTGCCACCAGCAGACCAATGGACCGGGCGGGCGAGACCCAGTACTTC.

This clone was counted once. The rearrangement joins TRBV30 to TRBJ2-2; no clear D. The germline V and J ends were trimmed by 0 bases and 8 bases, with 4 bases remaining between them. CDR1 is GTSNPN and CDR2 is SVGIG in the germline V gene (reference sequence). The CDR3 spans 11 residues. Here the CDR3 DNA reads TGTGCCTGGAGTGTATTAGGGGAGCTGTTTTTT. Translated, it gives CAWSVLGELFF. Supplemented by reference TRBV30 and TRBJ2-2, the full variable domain reads SQTIHQWPATLVQPVGSPLSLECTVEGTSNPNLYWYRQAAGRGLQLLFYSVGIGQISSEVPQNLSASRPQDRQFILSSKKLLLSDSGFYLCAWSVLGELFFGEGSRLTVL.

As regards this clone: This sample includes further DNA sequences coding for the same CDR3. The chain is built from TRBV27 and TRBJ2-7, with D tentatively TRBD1 (6 bases). Trimming cost V 2 bases and J 1 base, with 6 bases left between them. CDR1 is MNHEY, CDR2 SMNVEV, per germline (reference sequence). The CDR3 is 13 amino acids. For the CDR3, the DNA is TGTGCCAGCAGTTTAGGACAGTCCTACGAGCAGTACTTC. Residues: CASSLGQSYEQYF.

The chain combines TRBV19 with TRBJ2-5; TRBD1 matches 9 bases. The germline CDR1 and CDR2 sequences are LNHDA and SQIVND (reference sequence). The ends lost 3 bases at V and 5 bases at J; junction bases unmatched: 13. CDR3 length: 17 amino acids. This chain's CDR3 is CASSIPLPGQGGETQYF. CDR3 nucleotide sequence: TGTGCCAGTAGTATTCCCCTCCCGGGACAGGGAGGGGAGACCCAGTACTTC.

The chain links TRBV10-2 to TRBJ2-7; possible D gene TRBD2, 5 bases. Germline CDR1 reads WSHSY; CDR2 reads SAAADI. The ends were cut back, 4 bases at V and 6 bases at J, with 13 bases in the middle. The CDR3 is made up of 13 amino acids. CDR3 bases: TGCGCCAGCAGTGTGGACTCGAGATTCGAGCAGTACTTC. Translating it yields CASSVDSRFEQYF.

The genes are TRBV30 and TRBJ1-2; 7 bases fit TRBD1. The CDR3 extends over 14 amino acids. Per germline, CDR1 GTSNPN and CDR2 SVGIG (reference sequence). J was trimmed by 3 bases and V by 3 bases; bases with no gene match: 7. CDR3 amino acids: CAWRRGQMDYGYTF. CDR3 DNA: TGTGCCTGGAGACGGGGACAGATGGACTATGGCTACACCTTC.

This CDR3 reads CASSLVLSDTAYEQYF. The CDR3 DNA is TGTGCCAGCAGCTTAGTTTTGAGTGACACCGCCTACGAGCAGTACTTC. The chain combines TRBV11-2 with TRBJ2-7; D unclear. CDR1 and CDR2 from the germline V gene are SGHAT and FQNNGV. The CDR3 spans 16 residues. The V gene lost 1 base and the J gene lost 2 bases, with 15 bases spanning the gap.

The chain couples TRBV7-9 to TRBJ2-3; TRBD2 aligns across 9 bases. Looked up from germline, CDR1 is SEHNR and CDR2 is FQNEAQ (reference sequence). The CDR3 length is 17 residues. Trimming at V came to 5 bases and at J to 4 bases, leaving 13 bases not matched to a gene. The chain's CDR3 is CASSTKGPSGAPDTQYF. The CDR3 DNA is TGTGCCAGCAGCACCAAGGGTCCTAGCGGGGCCCCAGATACGCAGTATTTT.

This clone showed up just once. The chain uses TRBV6-5 and TRBJ1-6, with TRBD1 matching 9 bases. This CDR3 has 13 amino acids. The junction had 6 bases not matched to a gene; V was cut back by 4 bases and J by 14 bases. Germline V gene lookup returns CDR1 MNHEY and CDR2 SVGAGI. The CDR3 is CASSLDRGRTLHF. The CDR3 DNA reads TGTGCCAGCAGTTTGGACAGGGGAAGGACCCTCCACTTT.

This chain joins TRBV7-9 and TRBJ2-1; TRBD1 aligns across 7 bases. CDR1 and CDR2 from the germline V gene are SEHNR and FQNEAQ (reference sequence). The CDR3 has 11 residues. V lost 1 base and J lost 14; bases outside the gene matches: 2. Here the CDR3 reads CASSLDQGEFF. The DNA of the CDR3 is TGTGCCAGCAGCTTAGACCAGGGGGAGTTCTTC. Supplemented by reference TRBV7-9 and TRBJ2-1, the full variable domain reads DTGVSQNPRHKITKRGQNVTFRCDPISEHNRLYWYRQTLGQGPEFLTYFQNEAQLEKSRLLSDRFSAERPKGSFSTLEIQRTEQGDSAMYLCASSLDQGEFFGPGTRLTVL.

The chain carries TRBV7-6 and TRBJ1-1, with 8 bases fitting TRBD1. V gave up 2 bases and J gave up 0 bases; unmatched junction bases: 11. The CDR3 consists of 18 residues. CDR1 is SGHVS and CDR2 is FNYEAQ in the germline V gene. In DNA, the CDR3 is TGTGCCAGCAGCTTATTGGGGACAGGCGCCCTTATGAACACTGAAGCTTTCTTT. It encodes CASSLLGTGALMNTEAFF.

The chain joins TRBV5-1 to TRBJ2-7, with D perhaps TRBD2 (5 bases). Trimming shortened V by 0 bases and J by 4 bases, and 8 bases separated the two germline ends. This CDR3 has 13 amino acids. The V gene's germline CDR1 is SGHRS and CDR2 YFSETQ. The CDR3 here is CASSLAGFYEQYF. CDR3 nucleotides: TGCGCCAGCAGCTTGGCGGGATTTTACGAGCAGTACTTC.

The V call is TRBV5-1, the J call TRBJ2-5; 7 bases match TRBD2. The DNA end lines up better with TRBJ2-7; the J call may be wrong. The V gene's germline CDR1 is SGHRS and CDR2 YFSETQ. The CDR3 contains 13 residues. CDR3 protein: CASSQGTNYEQYF. CDR3 bases: TGCGCCAGCAGCCAAGGGACTAACTACGAGCAGTACTTC.

The chain couples TRBV27 to TRBJ1-2, with 9 bases identical to TRBD1. J lost 4 bases, V lost 5 bases, and 14 bases had no gene match. Germline V lookup: CDR1 MNHEY, CDR2 SMNVEV (reference sequence). The CDR3 sequence is 17 residues long. The chain's CDR3 is CASSDRVQGADGYGYTF. The CDR3 DNA reads TGTGCCAGCAGTGACCGGGTACAGGGGGCCGACGGCTATGGCTACACCTTC.

This chain connects TRBV27 to TRBJ1-1; possibly TRBD1 for D (6 bases). Per germline, CDR1 MNHEY and CDR2 SMNVEV (reference sequence). The CDR3 is 15 residues long. V was clipped by 2 bases and J by 5 bases, with 15 bases between them. The CDR3 DNA reads TGTGCCAGCAGTTTAACGCAGGGGTCAGATACTGAAGCTTTCTTT. Its translation is CASSLTQGSDTEAFF.

The V call is TRBV5-1, the J call TRBJ2-3; 13 bases align to TRBD2. The length of the CDR3 is 16 residues. CDR1 is SGHRS and CDR2 is YFSETQ in the germline V gene. With V trimmed by 4 bases and J by 7 bases, 9 bases remained unmatched. CDR3 residues: CASSLGLAGVGNTQYF. CDR3 bases: TGCGCCAGCAGCCTAGGACTAGCGGGAGTTGGAAATACGCAGTATTTT.

The V call is TRBV6-5, the J call TRBJ1-1; weak D call: TRBD1 (5 bases). The CDR3 has 12 residues. Germline assignment: CDR1 MNHEY and CDR2 SVGAGI. Trimming removed 8 bases at V and 1 base at J, with 8 bases between. The DNA of the CDR3 is TGTGCCAGCCGACAGTCGAACACTGAAGCTTTCTTT. Its protein is CASRQSNTEAFF.

This chain connects TRBV6-1 to TRBJ2-2; D remains unclear. V was cut by 6 bases and J by 4 bases, with 15 bases left in between. The CDR3 loop spans 15 amino acids. From germline, CDR1 is MNHNS and CDR2 SASEGT. The CDR3 is CASRETSAFTGELFF. CDR3 sequence (DNA): TGTGCCAGCAGGGAGACGAGTGCTTTCACCGGGGAGCTGTTTTTT.